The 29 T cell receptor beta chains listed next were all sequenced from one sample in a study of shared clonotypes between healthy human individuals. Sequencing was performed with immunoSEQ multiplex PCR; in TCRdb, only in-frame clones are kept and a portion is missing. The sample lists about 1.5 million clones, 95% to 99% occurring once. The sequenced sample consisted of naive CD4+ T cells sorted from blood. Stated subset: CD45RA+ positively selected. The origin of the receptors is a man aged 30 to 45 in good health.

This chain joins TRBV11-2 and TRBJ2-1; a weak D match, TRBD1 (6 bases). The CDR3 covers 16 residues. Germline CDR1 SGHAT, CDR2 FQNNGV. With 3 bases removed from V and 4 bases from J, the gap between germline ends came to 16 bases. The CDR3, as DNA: TGTGCCAGCAGCTTCCGACAGGCCCTGGGGTACAATGAGCAGTTCTTC. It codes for CASSFRQALGYNEQFF.

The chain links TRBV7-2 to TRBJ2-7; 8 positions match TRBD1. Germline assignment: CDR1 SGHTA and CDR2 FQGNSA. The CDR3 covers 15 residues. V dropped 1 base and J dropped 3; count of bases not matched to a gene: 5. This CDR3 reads CASSLERTGLYEQYF. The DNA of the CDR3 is TGTGCCAGCAGCTTAGAAAGGACAGGGCTCTACGAGCAGTACTTC.

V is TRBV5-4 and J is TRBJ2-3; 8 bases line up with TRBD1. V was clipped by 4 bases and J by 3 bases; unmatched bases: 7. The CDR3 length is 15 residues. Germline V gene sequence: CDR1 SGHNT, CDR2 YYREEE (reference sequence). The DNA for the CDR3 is TGTGCCAGCAGCATTAGGACAGGGATGACAGATACGCAGTATTTT. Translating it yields CASSIRTGMTDTQYF.

The CDR3 DNA reads as TGCGCCAGCAGCCAAGGGACTAGCGGGAGTTCTAAAGAGACCCAGTACTTC. It specifies CASSQGTSGSSKETQYF. This chain connects TRBV4-1 to TRBJ2-5; 13 nucleotides align to TRBD2. Per the germline V gene, CDR1 is MGHRA and CDR2 is YSYEKL. This CDR3 is 17 amino acids long. With 1 base clipped from V and 3 bases from J, the junction kept 5 bases outside the gene matches.

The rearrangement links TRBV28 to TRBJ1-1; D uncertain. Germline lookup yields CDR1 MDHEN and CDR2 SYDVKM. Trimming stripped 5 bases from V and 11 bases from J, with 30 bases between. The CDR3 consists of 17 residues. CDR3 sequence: CASSQPGAPAYLTGAFF. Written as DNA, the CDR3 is TGTGCCAGCAGTCAACCAGGCGCCCCGGCGTACTTAACGGGCGCTTTCTTT.

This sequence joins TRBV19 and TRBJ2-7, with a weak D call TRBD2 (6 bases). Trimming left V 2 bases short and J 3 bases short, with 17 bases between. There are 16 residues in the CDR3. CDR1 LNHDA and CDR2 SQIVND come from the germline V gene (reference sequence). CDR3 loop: CASSIWGGGRHYEQYF. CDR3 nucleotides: TGTGCCAGTAGTATATGGGGCGGAGGGAGACACTACGAGCAGTACTTC.

The CDR3 here is CASSDSGGPGELFF. The CDR3 DNA is TGTGCCAGCAGCGATTCCGGGGGCCCCGGGGAGCTGTTTTTT. The chain couples TRBV9 to TRBJ2-2; the D call may be TRBD1 or TRBD2 (6 bases each). Trimming removed 3 bases at V and 6 bases at J, with 12 bases between. The CDR3 runs 14 residues. The germline V gene encodes CDR1 SGDLS and CDR2 YYNGEE.

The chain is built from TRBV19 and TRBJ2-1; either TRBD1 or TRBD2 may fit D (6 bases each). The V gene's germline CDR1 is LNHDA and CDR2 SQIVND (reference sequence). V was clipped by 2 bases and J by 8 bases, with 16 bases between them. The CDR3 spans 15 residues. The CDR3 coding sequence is TGTGCCAGTAGTATAATGGGGGGCCCCGAAGATGAGCAGTTCTTC. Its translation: CASSIMGGPEDEQFF.

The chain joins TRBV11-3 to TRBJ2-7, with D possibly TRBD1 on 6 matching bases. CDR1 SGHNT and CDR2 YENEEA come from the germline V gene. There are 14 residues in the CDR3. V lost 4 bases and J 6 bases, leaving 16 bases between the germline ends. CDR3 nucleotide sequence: TGTGCCAGCAGCTCTGCCCCACAGGGCGGCGAGCAGTACTTC. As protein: CASSSAPQGGEQYF.

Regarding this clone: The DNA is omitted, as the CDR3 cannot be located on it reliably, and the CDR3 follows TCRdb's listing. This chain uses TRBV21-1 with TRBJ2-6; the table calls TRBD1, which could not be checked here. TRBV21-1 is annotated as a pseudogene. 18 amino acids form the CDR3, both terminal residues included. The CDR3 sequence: CASSKVGTGIAGANVLTF.

CDR3: CASSQDSYYGYTF. The CDR3 DNA reads as TGTGCCAGCAGCCAGGACAGCTACTATGGCTACACCTTC. V gene TRBV11-2 combines with J gene TRBJ1-2; possibly TRBD1 for D (6 bases). The V end lost 5 bases, the J end lost 3 bases, and 10 bases lay between the germline ends. CDR1 SGHAT and CDR2 FQNNGV come from the germline V gene. The CDR3 covers 13 residues.

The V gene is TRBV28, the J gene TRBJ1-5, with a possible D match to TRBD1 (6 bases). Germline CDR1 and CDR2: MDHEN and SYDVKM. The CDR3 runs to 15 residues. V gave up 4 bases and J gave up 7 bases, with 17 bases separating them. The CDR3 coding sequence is TGTGCCAGCAGTTGGGGGCAGGGCGTTGGGCAGCCCCAGCATTTT. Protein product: CASSWGQGVGQPQHF.

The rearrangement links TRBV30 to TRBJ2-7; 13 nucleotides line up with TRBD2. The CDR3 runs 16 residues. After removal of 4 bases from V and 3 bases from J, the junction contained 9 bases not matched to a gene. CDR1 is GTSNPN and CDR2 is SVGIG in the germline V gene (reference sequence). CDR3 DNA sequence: TGTGCCTGGATCCGCCGGACTAGCGGGAGAGACTACGAGCAGTACTTC. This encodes CAWIRRTSGRDYEQYF.

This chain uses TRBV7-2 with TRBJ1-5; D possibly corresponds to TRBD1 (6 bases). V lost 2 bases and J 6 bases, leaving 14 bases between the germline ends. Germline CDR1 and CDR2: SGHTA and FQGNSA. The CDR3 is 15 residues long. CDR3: CASSLQGIISQPQHF. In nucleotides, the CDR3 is TGTGCCAGCAGCTTACAGGGGATTATCAGTCAGCCCCAGCATTTT.

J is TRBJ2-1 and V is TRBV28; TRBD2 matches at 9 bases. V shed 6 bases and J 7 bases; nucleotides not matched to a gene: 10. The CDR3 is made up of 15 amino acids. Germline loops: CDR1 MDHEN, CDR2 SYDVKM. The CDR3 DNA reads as TGTGCCAGCAGGCTGACTAGCGGACCGACTAATGAGCAGTTCTTC. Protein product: CASRLTSGPTNEQFF.

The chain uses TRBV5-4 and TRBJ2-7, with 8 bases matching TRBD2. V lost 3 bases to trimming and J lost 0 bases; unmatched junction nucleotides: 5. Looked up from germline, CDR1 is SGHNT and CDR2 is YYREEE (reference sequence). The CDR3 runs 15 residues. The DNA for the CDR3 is TGTGCCAGCAGCTCCGAAAGCGGGAGCTCCTACGAGCAGTACTTC. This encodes CASSSESGSSYEQYF.

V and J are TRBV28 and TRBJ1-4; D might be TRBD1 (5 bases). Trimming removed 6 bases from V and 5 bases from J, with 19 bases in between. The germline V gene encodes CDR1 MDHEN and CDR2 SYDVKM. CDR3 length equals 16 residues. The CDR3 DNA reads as TGTGCCAGCAGCCCCGGGTCGGGCTGGACAAATGAAAAACTGTTTTTT. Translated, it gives CASSPGSGWTNEKLFF.

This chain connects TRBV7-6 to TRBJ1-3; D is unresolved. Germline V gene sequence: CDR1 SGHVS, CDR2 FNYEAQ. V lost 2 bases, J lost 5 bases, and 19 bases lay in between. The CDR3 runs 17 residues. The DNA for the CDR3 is TGTGCCAGCAGCTTAACGATTTTAGGGAGTAAAAGAAACACCATATATTTT. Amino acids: CASSLTILGSKRNTIYF. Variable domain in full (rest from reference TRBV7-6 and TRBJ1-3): GAGVSQSPRYKVTKRGQDVALRCDPISGHVSLYWYRQALGQGPEFLTYFNYEAQQDKSGLPNDRFSAERPEGSISTLTIQRTEQRDSAMYRCASSLTILGSKRNTIYFGEGSWLTVV.

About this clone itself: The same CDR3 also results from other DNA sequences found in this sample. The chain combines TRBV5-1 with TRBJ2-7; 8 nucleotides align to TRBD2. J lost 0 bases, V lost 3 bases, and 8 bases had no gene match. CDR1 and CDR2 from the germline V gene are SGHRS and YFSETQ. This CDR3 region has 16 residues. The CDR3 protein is CASSWGLAGSSYEQYF. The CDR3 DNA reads TGCGCCAGCAGCTGGGGGTTAGCGGGAAGCTCCTACGAGCAGTACTTC.

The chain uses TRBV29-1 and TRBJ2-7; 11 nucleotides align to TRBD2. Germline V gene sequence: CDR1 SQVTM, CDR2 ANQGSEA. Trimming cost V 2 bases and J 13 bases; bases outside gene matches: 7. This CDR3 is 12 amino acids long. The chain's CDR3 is CSVETLAGEDYF. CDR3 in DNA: TGCAGCGTTGAAACACTAGCGGGAGAAGATTACTTC.

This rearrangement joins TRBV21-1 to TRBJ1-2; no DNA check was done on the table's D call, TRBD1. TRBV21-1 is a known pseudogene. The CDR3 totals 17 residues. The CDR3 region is CASSKGFWTGIFYGYTF. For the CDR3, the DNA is TGTGCCAGCAGCAAAGGATTTTGGACAGGGATCTTCTATGGCTACACCTTC.

CDR3 sequence reads: CASSDRGGGTEAFF. The CDR3 DNA is TGTGCCAGTAGTGACAGGGGAGGTGGCACTGAAGCTTTCTTT. This sequence joins TRBV19 and TRBJ1-1, with TRBD1 matching 8 bases. J lost 4 bases, V lost 5 bases, and 6 bases had no gene match. The CDR3 has 14 amino acids. Per germline, CDR1 LNHDA and CDR2 SQIVND (reference sequence). The full variable domain, with the rest looked up from reference TRBV19 and TRBJ1-1, is DGGITQSPKYLFRKEGQNVTLSCEQNLNHDAMYWYRQDPGQGLRLIYYSQIVNDFQKGDIAEGYSVSREKKESFPLTVTSAQKNPTAFYLCASSDRGGGTEAFFGQGTRLTVV.

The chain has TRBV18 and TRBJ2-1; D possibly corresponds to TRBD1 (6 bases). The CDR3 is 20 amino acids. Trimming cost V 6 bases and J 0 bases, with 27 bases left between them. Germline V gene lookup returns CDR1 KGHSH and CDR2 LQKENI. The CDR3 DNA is TGTGCCAGCTCTGCTACGGGGTTGGAGTCAGGGGCCAGCTCCTACAATGAGCAGTTCTTC. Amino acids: CASSATGLESGASSYNEQFF.

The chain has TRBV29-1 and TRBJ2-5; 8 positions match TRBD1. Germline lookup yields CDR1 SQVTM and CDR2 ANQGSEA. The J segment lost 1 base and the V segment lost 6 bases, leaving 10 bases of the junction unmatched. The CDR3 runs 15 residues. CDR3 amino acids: CSVPPPRGPQETQYF. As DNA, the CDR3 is TGCAGCGTCCCGCCGCCCAGGGGGCCCCAAGAGACCCAGTACTTC.

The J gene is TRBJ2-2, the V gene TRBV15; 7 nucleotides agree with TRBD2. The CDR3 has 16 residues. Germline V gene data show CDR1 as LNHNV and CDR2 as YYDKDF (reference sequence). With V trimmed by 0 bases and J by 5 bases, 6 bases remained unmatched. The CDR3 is CATSRERTGGTGELFF. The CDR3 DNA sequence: TGTGCCACCAGCAGAGAACGGACGGGGGGTACCGGGGAGCTGTTTTTT.

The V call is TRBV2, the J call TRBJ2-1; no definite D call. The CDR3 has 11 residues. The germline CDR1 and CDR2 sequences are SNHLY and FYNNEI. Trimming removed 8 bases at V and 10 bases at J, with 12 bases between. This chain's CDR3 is CASDLAREQFF. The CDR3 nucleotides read TGTGCCAGCGACCTCGCCCGGGAGCAGTTCTTC. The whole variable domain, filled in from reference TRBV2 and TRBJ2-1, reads EPEVTQTPSHQVTQMGQEVILRCVPISNHLYFYWYRQILGQKVEFLVSFYNNEISEKSEIFDDQFSVERPDGSNFTLKIRSTKLEDSAMYFCASDLAREQFFGPGTRLTVL.

The CDR3 protein is CASSERESRDEQFF. The CDR3 nucleotides read TGTGCCAGCAGTGAACGGGAAAGTCGCGATGAGCAGTTCTTC. The genes are TRBV6-4 and TRBJ2-1, with a weak D call TRBD2 (5 bases). This CDR3 has 14 residues. Per the germline V gene, CDR1 is MRHNA and CDR2 is SNTAGT. Trimming shortened V by 3 bases and J by 8 bases, and 14 bases separated the two germline ends.

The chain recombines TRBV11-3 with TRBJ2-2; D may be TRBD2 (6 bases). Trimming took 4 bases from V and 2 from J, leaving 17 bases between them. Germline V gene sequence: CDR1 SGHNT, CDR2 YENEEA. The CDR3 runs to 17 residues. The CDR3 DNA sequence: TGTGCCAGCAGCTCCCGTCAGCCGGGGGAAAACACCGGGGAGCTGTTTTTT. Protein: CASSSRQPGENTGELFF.

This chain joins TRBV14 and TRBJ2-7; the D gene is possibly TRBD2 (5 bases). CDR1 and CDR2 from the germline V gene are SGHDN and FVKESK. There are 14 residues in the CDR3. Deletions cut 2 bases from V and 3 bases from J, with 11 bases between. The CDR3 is CASSQPGKGYEQYF. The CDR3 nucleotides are TGTGCCAGCAGCCAACCGGGAAAAGGCTACGAGCAGTACTTC.